The following is a T cell receptor (beta chain) sequence with its context. These data come from a study of shared T cell receptors in the human thymus. Assay used: immunoSEQ multiplex PCR; TCRdb lists only in-frame clones, some missing. The sample records some 400,000 clones, around 93% being singletons. With 5 bases clipped from V and 3 bases from J, the junction kept 6 bases outside the gene matches. The germline gives CDR1 LNHDA, CDR2 SQIVND (reference sequence). The CDR3 totals 14 residues. This clonotype originated in a human donor. V is TRBV19 and J is TRBJ1-2; 7 nucleotides align to TRBD1. Sequenced: thymocytes. CDR3 sequence reads: CASSLTGQYYGYTF. Written as DNA, the CDR3 is TGTGCCAGTAGTCTAACGGGACAGTACTATGGCTACACCTTC.